These T cell receptor beta chains were read from a single sample in a study of T-cell memory formation after mild COVID-19. TCRdb reanalysed the 5' RACE reads using MiXCR and keeps one entry per CDR3 protein. The sample consists of 550,000 to 650,000 distinct CDR3 sequences, 15% to 20% of them appearing once. The specimen sequenced was PBMCs or a T cell subset sorted from them (not recorded which). These receptors all stem from an adult woman who had mild COVID-19 (a few samples of this study predate the infection). Cell type and time point are not known. Each CDR3 is given without its conserved first and last residue. Clone sizes are given selectively: once, few, many, or a class where the clone is expanded.

abundance	j_gene	v_gene	CDR3aa
NA	TRBJ1-1	TRBV7-7	ASSYRGENTEAF
NA	TRBJ1-2	TRBV5-1	ASSFLRQDRTNYGYT
NA	TRBJ2-7	TRBV13	ASSLRQGLVNEQY
few	TRBJ1-2	TRBV20-1	SASISLGQGDGYT
few	TRBJ2-7	TRBV7-9	ASSLPSGEQY
NA	TRBJ1-2	TRBV3-1	ASSQGQGTYGYT
NA	TRBJ2-3	TRBV6-1	ASSERYSGGTDTQY
few	TRBJ2-5	TRBV20-1	SAKIQETQY
NA	TRBJ2-4	TRBV6-2/TRBV6-3	ASATPGLAKNIQY
NA	TRBJ1-1	TRBV7-8	ASSSENGQGYPGTEAF
NA	TRBJ2-7	TRBV7-2	ASSPYRGDYEQY
few	TRBJ2-1	TRBV6-2/TRBV6-3	ASSPGTGVVYEQF
few	TRBJ2-1	TRBV2	ASSADYNEQF
NA	TRBJ2-7	TRBV20-1	SAPPRGAGEQY
NA	TRBJ1-1	TRBV15	ATSRAHGGGAEAF
few	TRBJ2-3	TRBV7-9	ASSFQSTDTQY
few	TRBJ1-3	TRBV12-3/TRBV12-4	ASSFLGAGNTIY
few	TRBJ2-5	TRBV12-3/TRBV12-4	ASSLGQEKY
NA	TRBJ2-6	TRBV3-1	ASSQDHRAERAGANVLT
few	TRBJ2-1	TRBV3-1	ASSLTGILPYNEQF
few	TRBJ1-1	TRBV15	ATSREQGLNTEAF
few	TRBJ2-7	TRBV14	ASSQDALGGAGQY
few	TRBJ2-1	TRBV5-1	ASSPGTSGHEQF
once	TRBJ2-7	TRBV27	ASSLLAWGTGFYEQY
once	TRBJ1-2	TRBV24-1	ATSRQHYGYT
few	TRBJ1-5	TRBV20-1	SARGQGRGGNQPQH
few	TRBJ2-3	TRBV19	ASSSRWGPHTDTQY
few	TRBJ2-7	TRBV20-1	SAILGRASYEQY
few	TRBJ2-1	TRBV24-1	ATSETGTGGNNEQF
few	TRBJ1-2	TRBV12-3/TRBV12-4	ASSLREGDYGYT
NA	TRBJ1-5	TRBV20-1	SALDSNQPQH
few	TRBJ2-7	TRBV7-9	ASSLGLLEGDEQY
few	TRBJ1-1	TRBV20-1	SASGGTEAF
NA	TRBJ2-1	TRBV6-5	ASRLAGGPEF
NA	TRBJ2-1	TRBV6-2/TRBV6-3	ASNSGFGNEQF
NA	TRBJ2-1	TRBV29-1	SGIRLGTPGDNEQF
few	TRBJ2-3	TRBV5-1	ASSFMVGEDTQY
NA	TRBJ2-6	TRBV5-1	ASSLGPSTGANVLT
NA	TRBJ2-7	TRBV20-1	SARDSQRGISYEQY
NA	TRBJ2-7	TRBV12-3/TRBV12-4	ARNSGHQPYEQY
many	TRBJ1-1	TRBV5-6	ASSFISGNTEAF
many	TRBJ2-7	TRBV7-8	ASSSTAGTSRPYEQY
NA	TRBJ2-1	TRBV2	ASSGASWRHEQF
NA	TRBJ2-1	TRBV20-1	SATAQGVYEQF